These T cell receptor beta chains were read from a single sample in a study of T cell changes during pregnancy in multiple sclerosis. Only in-frame clones appear in the TCRdb table, and some are missing; sequencing was by immunoSEQ multiplex PCR. The sample carries 50,000 to 60,000 clones, around 93% recorded once. The sequences come from CD4+ T cells from peripheral blood mononuclear cells, collected in the first trimester of pregnancy. These receptors all come from a female donor with multiple sclerosis, enrolled in a pregnancy study. The CDR3 runs from the conserved cysteine through the conserved F or W. A D gene is named only where the DNA matches it firmly. Part of the rows lack a size; the others show once, few, many or a class for expanded clones.

TRBV4-1	-	TRBJ2-2	-	CASSQPHMNTGELFF	TGCGCCAGCAGCCAACCCCACATGAACACCGGGGAGCTGTTTTTT
TRBV7-6	-	TRBJ2-1	-	CASSPKGAHNEQFF	TGTGCCAGCAGCCCCAAAGGGGCACACAATGAGCAGTTCTTC
TRBV12-5	-	TRBJ1-2	-	CASGLQEGGYTF	TGTGCTAGTGGCCTACAGGAGGGTGGCTACACCTTC
TRBV4-3	-	TRBJ1-3	-	CASPNLSSDSGNTIYF	TGCGCCAGCCCTAACCTTAGCTCAGACTCTGGAAACACCATATATTTT
TRBV6-5	TRBD1	TRBJ1-5	-	CASSQDRGNQPQHF	TGTGCCAGCAGCCAGGACAGGGGAAATCAGCCCCAGCATTTT
TRBV7-3	TRBD1	TRBJ1-1	-	CASSSGTGWGTEAFF	TGTGCCAGCAGCTCAGGGACAGGGTGGGGCACTGAAGCTTTCTTT
TRBV18	TRBD1	TRBJ1-1	-	CASSPVPGQDTEAFF	TGTGCCAGCTCACCCGTCCCGGGACAGGATACTGAAGCTTTCTTT
TRBV30	TRBD1	TRBJ1-6	-	CARYRGGNSPLHF	TGTGCCCGATACAGGGGTGGGAATTCACCCCTCCACTTT
TRBV5-1	-	TRBJ2-1	-	CASSLSGTVQFF	TGCGCCAGCAGCCTATCCGGGACTGTCCAGTTCTTC
TRBV9	-	TRBJ2-2	-	CASSVDVGANTGELFF	TGTGCCAGCAGCGTAGATGTAGGGGCGAACACCGGGGAGCTGTTTTTT
TRBV18	-	TRBJ2-3	-	CASSRLSSTDTQYF	TGTGCCAGCTCACGACTGTCTAGCACAGATACGCAGTATTTT
TRBV27	-	TRBJ1-1	-	CASSFKRNTEAFF	TGTGCCAGCAGTTTCAAGCGGAACACTGAAGCTTTCTTT
TRBV2	-	TRBJ2-3	-	CASSARVMGTDTQYF	TGTGCCAGCAGTGCCAGGGTGATGGGAACAGATACGCAGTATTTT
TRBV7-9	-	TRBJ1-4	-	CASSLGSHGNEKLFF	TGTGCCAGCAGCTTAGGGTCCCACGGGAATGAAAAACTGTTTTTT
TRBV5-4	TRBD2	TRBJ2-7	-	CASSHMSAGAYEQYF	TGTGCCAGCAGCCATATGTCAGCGGGGGCCTACGAGCAGTACTTC
TRBV9	TRBD2	TRBJ2-3	-	CASTGDQTSSDTQYF	TGTGCCAGCACAGGTGATCAGACTAGCTCAGATACGCAGTATTTT
TRBV5-4	-	TRBJ1-3	-	CASSLAGGISGNTIYF	TGTGCCAGCAGCTTGGCCGGCGGGATCTCTGGAAACACCATATATTTT
TRBV19	TRBD1	TRBJ1-1	-	CASSRRQGDTEAFF	TGTGCCAGTAGTCGCAGACAGGGGGACACTGAAGCTTTCTTT
TRBV5-6	-	TRBJ2-4	once	CASSGVRNIQYF	TGTGCCAGCAGCGGAGTTAGAAACATTCAGTACTTC
TRBV12-1	-	TRBJ2-3	-	CASSSQRGRSTDTQYF	TGTGCCAGCAGCTCTCAGCGGGGGCGGTCCACAGATACGCAGTATTTT
TRBV10-1	TRBD2	TRBJ2-7	few	CASSVPAGENYEQYF	TGCGCCAGCAGTGTCCCAGCGGGGGAGAATTACGAGCAGTACTTC
TRBV19	-	TRBJ1-2	-	CASSYKAAIYGYTF	TGTGCCAGTAGTTATAAGGCGGCTATCTATGGCTACACCTTC
TRBV19	-	TRBJ1-4	-	CASKGVSGVPGEKLFF	TGTGCCAGTAAGGGGGTAAGTGGTGTACCCGGTGAAAAACTGTTTTTT
TRBV13	TRBD1	TRBJ1-3	-	CASSPDRASGNTIYF	TGTGCCAGCAGCCCCGACAGGGCCTCAGGAAACACCATATATTTT
TRBV18	TRBD2	TRBJ2-3	-	CASSPRGLAGTDTQYF	TGTGCCAGCTCACCACGCGGGCTAGCGGGGACAGATACGCAGTATTTT
TRBV9	-	TRBJ2-3	-	CASSVVSSPPHTDTQYF	TGTGCCAGCAGCGTAGTGTCGAGTCCCCCCCACACAGATACGCAGTATTTT
TRBV6-5	-	TRBJ1-1	-	CASSRTANTEAFF	TGTGCCAGCAGTAGGACAGCGAACACTGAAGCTTTCTTT
TRBV15	-	TRBJ2-3	-	CATSSLGQHTDTQYF	TGTGCCACCAGCAGCCTCGGACAACACACAGATACGCAGTATTTT
TRBV4-3	TRBD1	TRBJ1-3	-	CASSHHHRISDRAGNTIYF	TGCGCCAGCAGCCACCACCACAGGATTTCGGACAGGGCTGGAAACACCATATATTTT
TRBV5-1	TRBD1	TRBJ2-5	-	CASSWTGGQETQYF	TGCGCCAGCAGCTGGACAGGGGGCCAAGAGACCCAGTACTTC
TRBV5-6	-	TRBJ1-2	once	CASSLGGLSNYGYTF	TGTGCCAGCAGCTTGGGGGGACTGAGTAACTATGGCTACACCTTC
TRBV19	-	TRBJ1-2	once	CASSPTQGLHNYGYTF	TGTGCCAGTAGTCCAACCCAGGGGTTGCATAACTATGGCTACACCTTC
TRBV19	-	TRBJ1-5	-	CASSIQQVSQNQPQHF	TGTGCCAGTAGTATTCAACAAGTCTCACAAAATCAGCCCCAGCATTTT